This T cell receptor (beta chain) was sequenced during a study of T-cell reconstitution after alpha-beta-depleted transplantation in children. Study observations and caveats: Alpha-beta T cells present about two months after transplant were reported to originate from several hundred expanded graft clones. There were some patients whose high TCRbeta diversity at day 60 came from surviving recipient T cells and thymic progenitors. One year post-transplant, T-cell counts and diversity were largely derived from T cells produced anew.

The TCRbeta library incorporated unique molecular identifiers. Each CDR3 protein gets one entry after TCRdb re-called the PCR reads with MiXCR. This sample has approximately 800,000 distinct CDR3 sequences, with less than 20% found just once. There are 14 residues in the CDR3. The germline gives CDR1 SGHKS, CDR2 YYEKEE (reference sequence). V gave up 3 bases and J gave up 4 bases, with 13 bases separating them. Many counts were recorded for this clonotype. Its antigen remains unknown. The V call is TRBV5-5, the J call TRBJ1-1; maybe TRBD1 (6 bases). The material sequenced was PBMCs, mostly from graft donor cells, taken 360 days after TCRalphabeta/CD19-depleted stem cell transplant. The source of this sequence is a male patient between 5 and 17 years old who had a stem cell transplant for acute lymphoblastic leukemia, so the T cells may come from the graft donor. The CDR3 spells CASSWDTGGTEAFF. CDR3 sequence (DNA): TGTGCCAGCAGCTGGGACACGGGAGGCACTGAAGCTTTCTTT.